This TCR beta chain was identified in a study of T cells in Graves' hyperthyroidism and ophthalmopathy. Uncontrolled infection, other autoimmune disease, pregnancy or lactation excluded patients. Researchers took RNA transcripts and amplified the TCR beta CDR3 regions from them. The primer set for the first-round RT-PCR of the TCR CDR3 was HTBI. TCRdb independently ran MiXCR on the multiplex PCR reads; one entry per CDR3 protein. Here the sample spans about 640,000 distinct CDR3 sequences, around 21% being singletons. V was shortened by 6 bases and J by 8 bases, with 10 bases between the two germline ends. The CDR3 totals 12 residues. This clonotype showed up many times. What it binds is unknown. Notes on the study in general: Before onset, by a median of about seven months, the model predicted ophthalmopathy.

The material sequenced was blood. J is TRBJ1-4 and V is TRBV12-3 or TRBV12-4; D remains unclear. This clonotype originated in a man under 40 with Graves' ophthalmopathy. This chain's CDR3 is CASRPDGEKLFF. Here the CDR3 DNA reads TGTGCCAGCAGACCCGATGGCGAAAAACTGTTTTTT.